These 31 T cell receptor beta chains came from one sample sequenced in a study of blood T cells in healthy people across ages. A second PCR of 7 to 11 cycles used a sample-barcoded 5' primer and a J-beta primer mix. TCRdb passed the 5' RACE reads through MiXCR, listing each CDR3 protein once. The table lists about 640,000 distinct CDR3 sequences, 58% of them singletons. Source material: blood. The receptors come from a man between 60 and 70 years old in good health.

The V and J genes are TRBV4-1 and TRBJ2-7, with TRBD2 identical over 7 bases. The last part of the DNA fits TRBJ2-5 better; the J call may be wrong. The CDR3 sequence is 13 residues long. Germline V gene sequence: CDR1 MGHRA, CDR2 YSYEKL. The CDR3 here is CASSRDGEGTQYF. The CDR3 DNA is TGCGCCAGCAGCCGGGACGGGGAGGGGACCCAGTACTTC.

The chain links TRBV15 to TRBJ1-2; no clear D gene. V was cut by 0 bases and J by 1 base, with 9 bases left in between. The CDR3 spans 15 residues. Per the germline V gene, CDR1 is LNHNV and CDR2 is YYDKDF (reference sequence). For the CDR3, the DNA is TGTGCCACCAGCAGAGATCATGAAGATAACTATGGCTACACCTTC. This encodes CATSRDHEDNYGYTF.

The chain has TRBV5-1 and TRBJ2-1; D not certain. CDR1 and CDR2 from the germline V gene are SGHRS and YFSETQ. The CDR3 spans 17 residues. The ends were cut back, 6 bases at V and 0 bases at J, with 19 bases in the middle. CDR3 protein: CASTKVRSQSSYNEQFF. Here the CDR3 DNA reads TGCGCCAGCACCAAGGTCAGGAGCCAAAGCTCCTACAATGAGCAGTTCTTC.

This chain connects TRBV20-1 to TRBJ2-5; the match to TRBD2 covers 8 bases. J gave up 2 bases and V 3 bases, and 8 bases lay outside the gene matches. Germline V gene sequence: CDR1 DFQATT, CDR2 SNEGSKA (reference sequence). CDR3 size: 15 residues. CDR3: CSASGNAGGQETQYF. CDR3 in DNA: TGCAGTGCTAGTGGGAATGCGGGGGGACAAGAGACCCAGTACTTC.

The chain uses TRBV5-1 and TRBJ2-1; 12 bases are a match to TRBD1. The germline gives CDR1 SGHRS, CDR2 YFSETQ. Losses at the gene ends were 4 bases for V and 8 bases for J; bases not matched to a gene: 7. This CDR3 contains 15 residues. In nucleotides, the CDR3 is TGCGCCAGCAGCCCCGGGGGACAGGGGGCGTATGAGCAGTTCTTC. Translation: CASSPGGQGAYEQFF.

This clonotype has a handful of counts. The gene calls are TRBV6-1 and TRBJ1-5; TRBD1 matches at 7 bases. The trim removed 6 bases at V and 0 bases at J, leaving 8 bases unmatched. This CDR3 has 16 amino acids. Germline CDR1 and CDR2: MNHNS and SASEGT. CDR3 residues: CASRLRQGYSNQPQHF. CDR3 sequence (DNA): TGTGCCAGCAGGCTAAGACAGGGCTATAGCAATCAGCCCCAGCATTTT.

The V and J genes are TRBV28 and TRBJ2-4; 8 bases map to TRBD1. TRBJ2-7 matches the DNA end more closely, so the J call is doubtful. In germline, CDR1 is MDHEN, CDR2 SYDVKM. The CDR3 has 15 residues. CDR3 region: CASSLTRTGNYEQYF. CDR3 DNA: TGTGCCAGCAGTTTAACCAGGACAGGGAATTACGAGCAGTACTTC.

The chain carries TRBV29-1 and TRBJ1-1, with a weak D call TRBD1 (5 bases). This CDR3 contains 14 residues. Germline V gives CDR1 SQVTM, CDR2 ANQGSEA. Deletions cut 3 bases from V and 1 base from J, with 12 bases between. CDR3 region: CSVDTAGQNTEAFF. CDR3 sequence (DNA): TGCAGCGTTGATACCGCCGGACAGAACACTGAAGCTTTCTTT.

This CDR3 is CASSVAGQNTQYF. CDR3 DNA sequence: TGTGCCAGCAGCGTAGCGGGACAGAACACGCAGTATTTT. The chain links TRBV11-2 to TRBJ2-3; perhaps TRBD2 as D (8 bases). This CDR3 is 13 amino acids long. V lost 5 bases, J lost 9 bases, and 15 bases lay in between. Germline CDR1 is SGHAT and CDR2 is FQNNGV.

The chain couples TRBV9 to TRBJ1-2; TRBD1 matches 12 bases. The CDR3 is made up of 15 amino acids. Per germline, CDR1 SGDLS and CDR2 YYNGEE. With V trimmed by 0 bases and J by 8 bases, 5 bases remained unmatched. CDR3 bases: TGTGCCAGCAGCGTAGCTGGGACAGGGGGCGAGGGCTACACCTTC. Translating it yields CASSVAGTGGEGYTF. Full variable domain (missing parts from reference TRBV9 and TRBJ1-2): DSGVTQTPKHLITATGQRVTLRCSPRSGDLSVYWYQQSLDQGLQFLIQYYNGEERAKGNILERFSAQQFPDLHSELNLSSLELGDSALYFCASSVAGTGGEGYTFGSGTRLTVV.

The V call is TRBV2, the J call TRBJ2-4, with D perhaps given as TRBD1 or TRBD2 (5 bases each). Germline CDR1 reads SNHLY; CDR2 reads FYNNEI. With 0 bases removed from V and 9 bases from J, the gap between germline ends came to 12 bases. The CDR3 is 14 residues long. CDR3 residues: CASSEAPGTTIQYF. CDR3 nucleotides: TGTGCCAGCAGTGAAGCCCCAGGGACCACCATTCAGTACTTC.

This chain links TRBV3-1 with TRBJ1-1; the match to TRBD1 covers 9 bases. In germline, CDR1 is LGHDT, CDR2 YNNKEL (reference sequence). This CDR3 region has 14 residues. Trimming removed 5 bases from V and 7 bases from J; junction bases left unmatched: 8. CDR3 residues: CASSSLDRGSEAFF. In nucleotides, the CDR3 is TGTGCCAGCAGCTCCCTGGACAGGGGAAGTGAAGCTTTCTTT.

This clonotype was detected a few times. The chain couples TRBV12-3 or TRBV12-4 to TRBJ2-1, with 13 bases that match TRBD2. With V trimmed by 7 bases and J by 8 bases, 5 bases remained unmatched. The CDR3 has 14 residues. In nucleotides, the CDR3 is TGTGCCAGCAACCCCGGACTAGCGGGGGATGAGCAGTTCTTC. It yields the protein CASNPGLAGDEQFF.

The chain carries TRBV20-1 and TRBJ2-7; D is uncertain. With 6 bases removed from V and 3 bases from J, the gap between germline ends came to 9 bases. Germline assignment: CDR1 DFQATT and CDR2 SNEGSKA (reference sequence). The CDR3 spans 11 residues. This CDR3 is CSAGSYYEQYF. The CDR3 coding sequence is TGCAGTGCCGGGTCCTACTACGAGCAGTACTTC.

The chain carries TRBV5-1 and TRBJ2-7; 13 nucleotides align to TRBD2. Germline V gives CDR1 SGHRS, CDR2 YFSETQ. With V trimmed by 7 bases and J by 3 bases, 7 bases remained unmatched. The CDR3 loop spans 15 amino acids. CDR3 sequence reads: CASGWTSGGIYEQYF. For the CDR3, the DNA is TGCGCCAGCGGTTGGACTAGCGGGGGAATCTACGAGCAGTACTTC.

A word on this clonotype: A single base separates this from a much larger clone, so it may be a read error. V is TRBV29-1 and J is TRBJ2-7; 14 nucleotides align to TRBD2. Trimming removed 4 bases from V and 7 bases from J; junction bases left unmatched: 12. CDR3 length: 16 amino acids. Germline CDR1 SQVTM, CDR2 ANQGSEA. The CDR3 spells CSVAGLAGGSYNEQYF. CDR3 bases: TGCAGCGTTGCCGGACTAGCGGGGGGCTCCTACAATGAGCAGTACTTC.

The chain is built from TRBV11-2 and TRBJ1-2; possibly TRBD1 for D (6 bases). Germline V gives CDR1 SGHAT, CDR2 FQNNGV. V was cut by 5 bases and J by 3 bases, with 10 bases left in between. This CDR3 is 13 amino acids long. The CDR3 nucleotides read TGTGCCAGCAGCCCAAACAGGGACTATGGCTACACCTTC. Amino acids: CASSPNRDYGYTF.

The chain couples TRBV7-6 to TRBJ2-2, with 13 bases matching TRBD2. CDR1 and CDR2 (germline): SGHVS, FNYEAQ. The CDR3 sequence is 17 residues long. V gave up 4 bases and J gave up 1 base; unmatched junction bases: 3. The DNA of the CDR3 is TGTGCCAGCAGCTCACTAGCGGGGGGGCAGAACACCGGGGAGCTGTTTTTT. This encodes CASSSLAGGQNTGELFF.

This clonotype was detected only a few times. The genes are TRBV20-1 and TRBJ2-5; 7 positions agree with TRBD2. From germline, CDR1 is DFQATT and CDR2 SNEGSKA (reference sequence). The junction had 4 bases not matched to a gene; V was cut back by 1 base and J by 2 bases. The CDR3 has 14 amino acids. CDR3 in amino acids: CSARGGGGQETQYF. CDR3 in DNA: TGCAGTGCTAGAGGCGGGGGAGGGCAAGAGACCCAGTACTTC.

Only a few counts were recorded for this clonotype. The chain links TRBV24-1 to TRBJ2-1, with D tentatively TRBD2 (5 bases). Trimming removed 9 bases from V and 7 bases from J, with 9 bases in between. This CDR3 comprises 11 residues. CDR1 KGHDR and CDR2 SFDVKD come from the germline V gene. CDR3 bases: TGTGCCACCTCCCGCGGGAATGAGCAGTTCTTC. Residues: CATSRGNEQFF.

A few counts support this clonotype. The chain recombines TRBV29-1 with TRBJ2-5; possible D gene TRBD2, 6 bases. The germline CDR1 and CDR2 sequences are SQVTM and ANQGSEA. V lost 0 bases, J lost 13 bases, and 12 bases lay in between. The CDR3 contains 11 residues. The CDR3 is CSVEDPGEVYF. Written as DNA, the CDR3 is TGCAGCGTTGAAGATCCGGGGGAGGTGTACTTC.

This clonotype was observed a handful of times. This chain links TRBV7-2 with TRBJ2-5; tentative D call: TRBD2 (7 bases). The germline V gene encodes CDR1 SGHTA and CDR2 FQGNSA. The CDR3 consists of 14 residues. V lost 2 bases, J lost 5 bases, and 12 bases lay in between. CDR3 protein: CASSLNSGGETQYF. As DNA, the CDR3 is TGTGCCAGCAGCTTAAATTCGGGGGGCGAGACCCAGTACTTC.

This clonotype showed up just a few times. J is TRBJ2-7 and V is TRBV18; D assignment may be TRBD1 or TRBD2 (5 bases each). CDR3 length: 13 residues. CDR1 KGHSH and CDR2 LQKENI come from the germline V gene. V lost 5 bases and J lost 6, with 14 bases in between. The CDR3 nucleotides are TGTGCCAGCTCAACGGAAGGGGCGGGCGAGCAGTACTTC. Its translation: CASSTEGAGEQYF.

This chain connects TRBV21-1 to TRBJ2-1; the table calls TRBD1, which could not be checked here. TRBV21-1 is given as a pseudogene. This CDR3 region has 16 residues. The CDR3 DNA reads as TGTGCCAGCAGCAAAGATCCCCGGGCCCGGGGCAATGAGCAGTTCTTC. Its translation is CASSKDPRARGNEQFF.

The V call is TRBV20-1, the J call TRBJ2-4, with 12 bases matching TRBD2. The DNA end is more similar to TRBJ2-7, so the J call may be wrong. This CDR3 spans 15 amino acids. CDR1 is DFQATT, CDR2 SNEGSKA, per germline (reference sequence). CDR3 sequence (DNA): TGCAGTGCTAGATCCCGGACTAGCGGGGTCCACGAGCAGTACTTC. Translated, it gives CSARSRTSGVHEQYF.

This clonotype was seen a handful of times. The chain couples TRBV11-2 to TRBJ1-2; D remains unclear. Germline loops: CDR1 SGHAT, CDR2 FQNNGV. This CDR3 spans 13 amino acids. Trimming pared 0 bases from V and 7 bases from J, leaving 9 bases between. The CDR3 sequence: CASSLDLNGGYTF. The CDR3 bases are TGTGCCAGCAGCTTAGATTTAAACGGTGGCTACACCTTC.

The rearrangement uses TRBV5-1 and TRBJ2-3; 10 bases agree with TRBD1. CDR1 SGHRS and CDR2 YFSETQ come from the germline V gene. This CDR3 is built from 15 residues. The ends lost 5 bases at V and 8 bases at J; junction bases unmatched: 11. Here the CDR3 DNA reads TGCGCCAGCAGGTCCGGGACAGGGGTTCGAGGTACGCAGTATTTT. Protein: CASRSGTGVRGTQYF.

The table lists this clonotype with a few counts. V gene TRBV28 combines with J gene TRBJ2-1, with D maybe TRBD2 (5 bases). V was clipped by 5 bases and J by 14 bases, with 16 bases between them. Per germline, CDR1 MDHEN and CDR2 SYDVKM. CDR3 length equals 12 residues. The CDR3 sequence: CASSKEDYGKFF. In DNA, the CDR3 is TGTGCCAGCAGTAAGGAGGATTATGGGAAGTTCTTC.

The rearrangement links TRBV5-1 to TRBJ2-7; 7 nucleotides line up with TRBD1. The germline V gene encodes CDR1 SGHRS and CDR2 YFSETQ. With 2 bases clipped from V and 3 bases from J, the junction kept 11 bases outside the gene matches. The CDR3 runs to 16 residues. The CDR3 nucleotides read TGCGCCAGCAGCTTCGCAGGGGGTTCCGTCCTCTACGAGCAGTACTTC. Protein sequence: CASSFAGGSVLYEQYF.

The chain joins TRBV12-3 or TRBV12-4 to TRBJ2-3; 9 bases are a match to TRBD1. V was pared by 5 bases and J by 3 bases, with 6 bases of the junction left unmatched. The length of the CDR3 is 15 residues. The chain's CDR3 is CASSDTGGATDTQYF. The CDR3 coding sequence is TGTGCCAGCAGTGATACAGGGGGCGCAACAGATACGCAGTATTTT.

CDR3 sequence (DNA): TGTGCCAGCAGGCCCACAGGGAGGGGCTTTCAGTACTTC. Amino acid sequence: CASRPTGRGFQYF. J is TRBJ2-4 and V is TRBV5-5; a weak D match, TRBD2 (7 bases). V lost 5 bases, J lost 11 bases, and 17 bases lay in between. Germline assignment: CDR1 SGHKS and CDR2 YYEKEE (reference sequence). The CDR3 consists of 13 residues.